This T cell receptor beta chain comes out of a study of shared clonotypes between healthy human individuals. The donors were adults (healthy and HIV-negative) with no recent acute infections or vaccinations. The CDR3 extends over 12 residues, inclusive of both ends. Germline assignment: CDR1 SNHLY and CDR2 FYNNEI. Turning to this clone: The CDR3 end shows no conserved phenylalanine or tryptophan, and so a read error is likely. No DNA is shown, since the ends of the CDR3 on it are uncertain; the CDR3 is the one TCRdb lists.

Here immunoSEQ multiplex PCR was the method, and the copy in TCRdb shows in-frame clones only, minus some. The table records a few million clones, more than 90% of them present only once. The chain employs TRBV2 and TRBJ2-7; the listed D gene, TRBD1, was not tested against the DNA. The sample was naive CD4+ T cells sorted from blood. Subset here: CD45RA+ positively selected. This receptor was taken from a man aged 18 to 30 in good health. CDR3 loop: CASSILQGAHLY.